The present entry profiles one T cell receptor beta chain with its context. Its specific antigen is unknown. Within one base of it there is no much larger clone, and no base qualities were kept. The trial excluded patients who had a history of autoimmune disease or were on systemic immunosuppression. In every dose cohort, peripheral blood was drawn for TCR sequencing at baseline, cycle 4 day 1, and cycle 7 day 1. Samples came from an open-label, multicenter, first-in-human phase I dose-escalation trial of ivuxolimab. Adults with locally advanced or metastatic melanoma, renal cell, hepatocellular, or head and neck squamous cell carcinoma were enrolled in the trial. Before TCR sequencing, CD4+ T cells and CD8+ T cells were sorted from peripheral blood as separate populations. This record comes from a study of OX40 agonist ivuxolimab in advanced cancers. In terms of the full investigation: Ivuxolimab, which targeted the costimulatory receptor OX40 (CD134), was an agonistic, fully human IgG2 monoclonal antibody. Intravenous ivuxolimab was administered to patients every 2 weeks at six dose levels: 0.01, 0.1, 0.3, 1.5, 3 and 10 mg/kg. Partial responses were achieved by three dose-escalation patients, of whom one had hepatocellular carcinoma and two had cutaneous melanoma. Of the approximately 50 patients in dose escalation, some 19 had hepatocellular carcinoma, roughly 15 had melanoma, 9 had renal cell carcinoma and 9 had head and neck cancer. Patients were allowed to have had prior anti-PD-1, anti-PD-L1 or anti-CTLA-4 therapy, and 40% of the dose-escalation patients had been treated with checkpoint inhibitors. The dose-escalation cohort was 82.7% male with a mean age of approximately 59 years, ranging from about 20 to 85. The paper covers the monotherapy dose-escalation part of the phase I ivuxolimab trial, which included N ≈ 57 patients. Peripheral TCRbeta sequencing was intended to test whether TCR sequence diversity was altered and clonal T-cell expansion was caused by ivuxolimab.

Trimming takes 3 bases from V and 4 bases from J, and the germline ends sit 10 bases apart. From the cysteine up to the phenylalanine, the CDR3 has a length of 14 residues. Only the CDR3 DNA is retained, 42 bases long and in frame from the first base. CDR1 and CDR2 (SGDLS, YYNGEE) derive from the germline V gene. What the research found in general, with its limitations: After ivuxolimab, CD8+ T cells had more expanded clones than CD4+ T cells on average. Low levels of normalized T-cell clonal expansion were also seen in some patients who did not respond. At doses from 0.1 to 3.0 mg/kg, clonal expansion was seen in both CD4+ and CD8+ blood T cells between baseline and week 6. The antigen specificity of the peripheral T cells that underwent clonal expansion was not determined. Partial responders in the 0.1-3.0 mg/kg groups had among the lowest normalized peripheral clonal expansion, especially among CD8+ T cells.

To sequence the TCRbeta CDR3 region, genomic DNA was isolated from the sorted cells. The immunoSEQ Assay was used to sequence the TCRbeta CDR3 regions. TCRdb obtained this table from immuneACCESS and retained in-frame rearrangements with V and J assigned. These tables miss some clones; where compared with another copy, unresolved V genes account for less than half of the shortfall, and the remainder is unexplained. Present in this sample are under 85,000 clones, approximately 91% of which were seen just once. 0.3% to 0.35% of the sample is held by the ten biggest clonotypes. The chain is encoded by TRBV9 joined to TRBJ2-2, with the D gene not confidently named. This TCR derives from an adult with an advanced solid tumor such as melanoma, head and neck, liver or kidney cancer. Material: CD4+ or CD8+ T cells sorted from blood, obtained in a trial of the OX40 agonist ivuxolimab. The bases are TGTGCCAGCAGCGAGGTTCTCGTCACCGGGGAGCTGTTTTTT. The resulting protein is CASSEVLVTGELFF.